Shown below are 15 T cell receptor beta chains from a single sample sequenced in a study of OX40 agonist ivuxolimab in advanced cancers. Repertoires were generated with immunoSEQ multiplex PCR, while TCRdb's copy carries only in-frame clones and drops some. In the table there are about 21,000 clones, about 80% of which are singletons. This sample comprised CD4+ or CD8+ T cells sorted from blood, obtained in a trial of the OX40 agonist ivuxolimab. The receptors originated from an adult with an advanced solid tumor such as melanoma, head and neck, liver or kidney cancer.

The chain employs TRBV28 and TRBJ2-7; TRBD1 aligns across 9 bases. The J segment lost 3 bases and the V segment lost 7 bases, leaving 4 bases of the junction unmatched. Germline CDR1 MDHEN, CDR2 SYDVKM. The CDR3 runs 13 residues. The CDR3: CASKTGGIYEQYF. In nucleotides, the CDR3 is TGTGCCAGCAAAACAGGGGGCATCTACGAGCAGTACTTC.

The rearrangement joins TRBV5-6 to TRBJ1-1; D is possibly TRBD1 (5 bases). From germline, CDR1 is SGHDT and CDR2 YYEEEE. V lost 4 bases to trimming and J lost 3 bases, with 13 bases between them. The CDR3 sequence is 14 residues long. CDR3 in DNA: TGTGCCAGCAGCCCTGGACACGAAGACACTGAAGCTTTCTTT. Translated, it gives CASSPGHEDTEAFF.

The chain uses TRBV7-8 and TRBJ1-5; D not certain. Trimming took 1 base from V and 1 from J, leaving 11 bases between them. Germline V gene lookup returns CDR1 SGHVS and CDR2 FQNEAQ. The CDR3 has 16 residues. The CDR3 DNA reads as TGTGCCAGCAGCTTAGGGGAAGCGCAGAGCAATCAGCCCCAGCATTTT. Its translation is CASSLGEAQSNQPQHF. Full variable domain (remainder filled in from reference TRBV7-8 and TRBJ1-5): GAGVSQSPRYKVAKRGQDVALRCDPISGHVSLFWYQQALGQGPEFLTYFQNEAQLDKSGLPSDRFFAERPEGSVSTLKIQRTQQEDSAVYLCASSLGEAQSNQPQHFGDGTRLSIL.

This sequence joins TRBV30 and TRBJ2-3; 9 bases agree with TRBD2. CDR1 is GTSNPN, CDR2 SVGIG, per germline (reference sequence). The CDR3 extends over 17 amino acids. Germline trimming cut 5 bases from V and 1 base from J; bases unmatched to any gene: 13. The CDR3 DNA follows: TGTGCCTGGGATCAGGGAGGGCTAGCGGGACGCACAGATACGCAGTATTTT. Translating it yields CAWDQGGLAGRTDTQYF. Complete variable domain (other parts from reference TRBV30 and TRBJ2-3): SQTIHQWPATLVQPVGSPLSLECTVEGTSNPNLYWYRQAAGRGLQLLFYSVGIGQISSEVPQNLSASRPQDRQFILSSKKLLLSDSGFYLCAWDQGGLAGRTDTQYFGPGTRLTVL.

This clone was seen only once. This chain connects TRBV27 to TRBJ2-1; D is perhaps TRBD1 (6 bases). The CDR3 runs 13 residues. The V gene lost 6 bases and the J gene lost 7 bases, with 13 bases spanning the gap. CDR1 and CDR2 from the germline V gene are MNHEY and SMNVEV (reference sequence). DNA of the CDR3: TGTGCCAGCAGCCCTACAGGGTGGAATGAGCAGTTCTTC. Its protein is CASSPTGWNEQFF.

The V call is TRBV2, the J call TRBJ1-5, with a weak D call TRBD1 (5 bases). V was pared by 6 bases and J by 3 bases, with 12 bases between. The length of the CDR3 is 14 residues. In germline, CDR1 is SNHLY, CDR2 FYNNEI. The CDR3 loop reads CASSEGRNNQPQHF. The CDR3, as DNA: TGTGCCAGCAGCGAGGGGCGGAACAATCAGCCCCAGCATTTT.

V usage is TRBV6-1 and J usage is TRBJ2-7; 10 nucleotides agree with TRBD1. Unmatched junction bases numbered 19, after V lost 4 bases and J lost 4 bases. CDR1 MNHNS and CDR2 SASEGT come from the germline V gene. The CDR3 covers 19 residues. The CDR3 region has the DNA TGTGCCAGCAGTGCCTCCGGGACAGGGGCCGCAAGGGACTGGTACGAGCAGTACTTC. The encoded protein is CASSASGTGAARDWYEQYF.

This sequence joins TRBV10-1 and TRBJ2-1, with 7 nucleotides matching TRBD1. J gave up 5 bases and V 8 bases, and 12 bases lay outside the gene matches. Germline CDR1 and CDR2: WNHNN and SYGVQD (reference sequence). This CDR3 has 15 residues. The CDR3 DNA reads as TGCGCCAGCCCCAGGACAGGCCTGAGGAACAATGAGCAGTTCTTC. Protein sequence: CASPRTGLRNNEQFF.

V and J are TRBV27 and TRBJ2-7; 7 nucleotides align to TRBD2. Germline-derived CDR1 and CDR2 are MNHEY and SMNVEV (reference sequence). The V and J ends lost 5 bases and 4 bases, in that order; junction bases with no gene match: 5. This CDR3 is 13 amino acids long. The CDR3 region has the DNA TGTGCCAGCAGTCCCCCCGGGGGGTACGAGCAGTACTTC. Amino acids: CASSPPGGYEQYF.

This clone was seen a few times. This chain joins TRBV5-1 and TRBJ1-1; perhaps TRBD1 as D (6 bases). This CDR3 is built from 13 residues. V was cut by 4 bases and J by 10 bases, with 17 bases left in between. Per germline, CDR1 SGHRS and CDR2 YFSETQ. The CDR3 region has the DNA TGCGCCAGCAGCGGGGGCTCCGTAGAGGGAGCTTTCTTT. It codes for CASSGGSVEGAFF.

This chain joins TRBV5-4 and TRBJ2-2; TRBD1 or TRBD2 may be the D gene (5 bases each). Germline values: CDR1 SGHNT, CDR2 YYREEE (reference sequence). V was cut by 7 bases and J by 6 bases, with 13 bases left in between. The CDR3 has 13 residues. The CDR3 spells CASSLEGSGELFF. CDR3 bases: TGTGCCAGCTCCCTCGAGGGGTCCGGGGAGCTGTTTTTT.

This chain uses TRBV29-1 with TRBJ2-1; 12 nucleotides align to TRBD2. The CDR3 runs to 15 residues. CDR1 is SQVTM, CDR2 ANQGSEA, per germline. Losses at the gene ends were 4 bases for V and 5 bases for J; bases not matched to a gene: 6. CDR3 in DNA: TGCAGCGTTGTCTCCCTAGCGGGAGGGGACAATGAGCAGTTCTTC. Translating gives CSVVSLAGGDNEQFF.

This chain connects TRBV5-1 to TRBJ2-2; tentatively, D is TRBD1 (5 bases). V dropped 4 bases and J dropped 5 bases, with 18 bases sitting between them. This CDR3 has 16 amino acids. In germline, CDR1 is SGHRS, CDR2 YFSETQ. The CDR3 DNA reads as TGCGCCAGCAGCAACATGGACACCCACCCAACCGGGGAGCTGTTTTTT. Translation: CASSNMDTHPTGELFF. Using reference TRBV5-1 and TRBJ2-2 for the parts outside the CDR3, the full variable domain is KAGVTQTPRYLIKTRGQQVTLSCSPISGHRSVSWYQQTPGQGLQFLFEYFSETQRNKGNFPGRFSGRQFSNSRSEMNVSTLELGDSALYLCASSNMDTHPTGELFFGEGSRLTVL.

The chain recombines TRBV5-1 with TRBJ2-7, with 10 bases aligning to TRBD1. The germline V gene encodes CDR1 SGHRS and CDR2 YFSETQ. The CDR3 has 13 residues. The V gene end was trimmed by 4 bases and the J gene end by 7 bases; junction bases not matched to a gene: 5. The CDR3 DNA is TGCGCCAGCAGCCCGGGACAGGGGCTGGAGCAGTACTTC. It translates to CASSPGQGLEQYF.

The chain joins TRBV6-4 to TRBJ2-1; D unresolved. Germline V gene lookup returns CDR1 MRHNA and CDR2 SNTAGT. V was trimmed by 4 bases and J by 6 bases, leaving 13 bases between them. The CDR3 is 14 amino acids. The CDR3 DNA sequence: TGTGCCAGCAGTGCTGGGTCCGCAGCCAATGAGCAGTTCTTC. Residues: CASSAGSAANEQFF.